Listed below are T cell receptor beta chains from one sample, sequenced in a study of T cell changes during pregnancy in multiple sclerosis. Assay used: immunoSEQ multiplex PCR; TCRdb lists only in-frame clones, some missing. The sample lists 20,000 to 30,000 clones, roughly nine tenths occurring once. This sample comprised CD8+ T cells from peripheral blood mononuclear cells, obtained in the third trimester of pregnancy. These TCRs come from a female donor in good health, enrolled as a control in a pregnancy study. The CDR3 runs from the conserved cysteine through the conserved F or W. D genes are given only for firm matches. The size field is filled for only some rows; it gives once, few, many or a size class.

TRBD1	TRBJ2-1	few	TRBV5-1	15	TGCGCCAGCAGCGTTACAGGGGGCAGCAACAATGAGCAGTTCTTC	CASSVTGGSNNEQFF
.	TRBJ2-7	.	TRBV6-5	12	TGTGCCAGCAGTCACCCCGGCTACGAGCAGTACTTC	CASSHPGYEQYF
.	TRBJ2-4	.	TRBV6-5	14	TGTGCCAGCCCCTTCGGGGAGTTGGTAAACATTCAGTACTTC	CASPFGELVNIQYF
TRBD2	TRBJ2-7	.	TRBV28	15	TGTGCCAGCAGTTTAGTGTGGGAGGGGACCTACGAGCAGTACTTC	CASSLVWEGTYEQYF
.	TRBJ1-5	.	TRBV27	16	TGTGCCAGCAGTCTCGGGACATCGATTGGGGGACAGCCCCAGCATTTT	CASSLGTSIGGQPQHF
TRBD1	TRBJ1-2	.	TRBV29-1	12	TGCAGCGTTGCGGGGACAGAACAGGGCTACACCTTC	CSVAGTEQGYTF
TRBD1	TRBJ1-1	.	TRBV29-1	14	TGCAGCGGAGAAACCGGGACAGGGTCCACTGAAGCTTTCTTT	CSGETGTGSTEAFF
TRBD2	TRBJ2-7	few	TRBV4-1	14	TGCGCCAGCAGCCAAGCTCCTAGCGGGAACCCCCCCTGGTTC	CASSQAPSGNPPWF
.	TRBJ2-1	.	TRBV9	15	TGTGCCAGCAGCCCTCCAGGTGGGGGGATCAATGAGCAGTTCTTC	CASSPPGGGINEQFF
TRBD2	TRBJ2-7	.	TRBV2	15	TGTGCCAGCAATTTTCTAGCGGGAGGGACCTACGAGCAGTACTTC	CASNFLAGGTYEQYF
.	TRBJ1-4	.	TRBV28	18	TGTGCCAGCAGTTTTCCCACTATAACAGGTTCTAATAATGAAAAACTGTTTTTT	CASSFPTITGSNNEKLFF
TRBD2	TRBJ2-7	.	TRBV7-9	15	TGTGCCAGCAGCCCCGTCCTAGCGGAATCCTACGAGCAGTACTTC	CASSPVLAESYEQYF
.	TRBJ2-3	.	TRBV6-5	14	TGTGCCAGCAGTTTCGTCAGAAGCACAGATACGCAGTATTTT	CASSFVRSTDTQYF
TRBD2	TRBJ2-7	.	TRBV7-8	16	TGTGCCAGCAGCTTAGAACTAGCGGGGGGGCCCTACGAGCAGTACTTC	CASSLELAGGPYEQYF
.	TRBJ2-5	.	TRBV25-1	12	TGTGCCAGCAGTGAATGGGCAGAGACCCAGTACTTC	CASSEWAETQYF
TRBD2	TRBJ2-1	.	TRBV16	14	TGTGCCAGCACCGAGACTAGCGGGAGACCCGAGCAGTTCTTC	CASTETSGRPEQFF
TRBD2	TRBJ2-5	once	TRBV6-1	15	TGTGCCAGCAGTGAAGCTACACTAGCGGATCTCACCCAGTACTTC	CASSEATLADLTQYF
.	TRBJ2-1	.	TRBV2	13	TGTGCCAGCAGTTACACTACTTACAATGAGCAGTTCTTC	CASSYTTYNEQFF
TRBD1	TRBJ1-2	.	TRBV6-5	13	TGTGCCAGCAGAATCGGGACAGGGCATGGCTACACCTTC	CASRIGTGHGYTF
TRBD1	TRBJ1-6	.	TRBV7-2	15	TGTGCCAGCAGCCTTCGGGACAGCCGAGGTTCACCCCTCCACTTT	CASSLRDSRGSPLHF
TRBD2	TRBJ2-3	.	TRBV15	18	TGTGCCACCAGCAGAGATAGAGGGACTAGCGGGAGTTTAGATACGCAGTATTTT	CATSRDRGTSGSLDTQYF
.	TRBJ2-5	once	TRBV28	17	TGTGCCAGCAGTTTCCGTGCTACAGGCCTTCTACAAGAGACCCAGTACTTC	CASSFRATGLLQETQYF
.	TRBJ2-3	few	TRBV27	14	TGTGCCAGCAGTTCGGGATACCAAGTGGATACGCAGTATTTT	CASSSGYQVDTQYF
TRBD1	TRBJ1-5	.	TRBV4-1	15	TGCGCCAGCAGCCAAGCCGACAGGGCTGCCCAGCCCCAGCATTTT	CASSQADRAAQPQHF
.	TRBJ2-1	.	TRBV11-2	12	TGTGCCAGCAGCTTAGTCGTGGCCAATACGTTCTTC	CASSLVVANTFF
TRBD1	TRBJ1-1	.	TRBV19	14	TGTGCCAGTAGTATAACCACAGGGGGCACTGAAGCTTTCTTT	CASSITTGGTEAFF
TRBD1	TRBJ2-7	.	TRBV4-1	15	TGCGCCAGCAGCCTAGGGGACAGGCTGACCTACGAGCAGTACTTC	CASSLGDRLTYEQYF
.	TRBJ1-4	once	TRBV19	15	TGTGCCAGTAGTATATCATCGGGGTTGGGTGAAAAACTGTTTTTT	CASSISSGLGEKLFF
.	TRBJ2-7	.	TRBV7-6	14	TGTGCCAGCAGCCCGCTGATCACGGGATACGAGCAGTACTTC	CASSPLITGYEQYF
.	TRBJ1-4	medium-sized	TRBV7-9	16	TGTGCCAGCAGCTTAGGGGATCGGGGAGAGGATGAAAAACTGTTTTTT	CASSLGDRGEDEKLFF
.	TRBJ1-5	.	TRBV19	14	TGTGCCAGTACCCCCACAGGGATCAATCAGCCCCAGCATTTT	CASTPTGINQPQHF
.	TRBJ1-1	.	TRBV5-5	14	TGTGCCAGCAGCCGGGCTGGGGCGAGGACTGAAGCTTTCTTT	CASSRAGARTEAFF
TRBD2	TRBJ2-3	.	TRBV7-8	16	TGTGCCAGCAGCTTAAGTAGGAGCGGGACGCGAGATACGCAGTATTTT	CASSLSRSGTRDTQYF
TRBD2	TRBJ2-1	.	TRBV19	13	TGTGCCAGTAGTATCGGGGGGGCCAATGAGCAGTTCTTC	CASSIGGANEQFF
TRBD1	TRBJ1-2	.	TRBV19	15	TGTGCCAGTAGTATTTCGTTCGGGACAGGGGAGGGCTACACCTTC	CASSISFGTGEGYTF
.	TRBJ2-2	.	TRBV15	15	TGTGCCACCAGCCTTGGGACAACGAACACCGGGGAGCTGTTTTTT	CATSLGTTNTGELFF
TRBD1	TRBJ2-3	.	TRBV6-4	14	TGTGCCAGCAGTGGGACAGGGGGCACAGATACGCAGTATTTT	CASSGTGGTDTQYF
.	TRBJ1-3	.	TRBV12-2	19	TGTGCAAGTCGCCCCCCCCCGGCCCTTTCCGGGGGAGTTGGAAACACCATATATTTT	CASRPPPALSGGVGNTIYF
.	TRBJ1-2	.	TRBV5-1	16	TGCGCCAGCAGCTTGGGGCAGGGGCGAGAGAACTATGGCTACACCTTC	CASSLGQGRENYGYTF
.	TRBJ2-7	once	TRBV7-2	11	TGTGCCAGCAGCTTCACCTACGAGCAGTACTTC	CASSFTYEQYF
TRBD1	TRBJ2-3	.	TRBV27	13	TGTGCCAGCGGAGACAGGGACACAGATACGCAGTATTTT	CASGDRDTDTQYF
TRBD2	TRBJ2-3	.	TRBV4-1	15	TGCGCCAGCAGCCCCGGGAGGGAACGAACAGATACGCAGTATTTT	CASSPGRERTDTQYF
TRBD2	TRBJ2-2	few	TRBV6-1	14	TGTGCCAGCAGAGGGGCGGGAGACACCGGGGAGCTGTTTTTT	CASRGAGDTGELFF
.	TRBJ1-2	.	TRBV2	14	TGTGCCAGCAGTGAGGGTACAGCTAACTATGGCTACACCTTC	CASSEGTANYGYTF
.	TRBJ2-3	.	TRBV5-4	15	TGTGCCAGCAGCGGTCCCCCCCCTGGGGCCCCCCCGCCGTATTTT	CASSGPPPGAPPPYF
.	TRBJ1-5	.	TRBV5-6	12	TGTGCCAGCAGCTTGGGAAGTAGACAAGAGCATTTT	CASSLGSRQEHF
.	TRBJ1-5	.	TRBV9	14	TGTGCCAGCAGCGTAGGTAACTCGTATCAGCCCCAGCATTTT	CASSVGNSYQPQHF
.	TRBJ2-7	.	TRBV7-7	13	TGTGCTAGCAGCCGCACCCCTTATGAGGAGCAGTACTTC	CASSRTPYEEQYF
TRBD1	TRBJ1-1	.	TRBV6-5	15	TGTGCCAGCAGTTACTCGACCAGGGGGCCCACTGAAGCTTTCTTT	CASSYSTRGPTEAFF
TRBD2	TRBJ2-3	few	TRBV7-3	16	TGTGCCAGCAGTCCTCTAGCGGGGGTGGGCACAGATACGCAGTATTTT	CASSPLAGVGTDTQYF
.	TRBJ2-3	.	TRBV25-1	18	TGTGCCAGCTTGGGCCAACCATTTGAACTTACTAGCACAGATACGCAGTATTTT	CASLGQPFELTSTDTQYF
TRBD1	TRBJ2-7	.	TRBV27	19	TGTGCCAGCATCCCGAGCGGGGACAGGGTCGTGCGGGAGCCCTACGAGCAGTACTTC	CASIPSGDRVVREPYEQYF
TRBD2	TRBJ2-3	.	TRBV7-3	15	TGTGCCAGCAGCCTACTAGCGGGAACCACAGATACGCAGTATTTT	CASSLLAGTTDTQYF
TRBD2	TRBJ2-1	medium-sized	TRBV6-4	15	TGTGCCAGCTCCTTAGCGGGAGGGTTCTACAATGAGCAGTTCTTC	CASSLAGGFYNEQFF
.	TRBJ2-3	few	TRBV6-4	13	TGTGCCAGCAGTGACTCTAGCGCAGATACGCAGTATTTT	CASSDSSADTQYF
.	TRBJ2-7	.	TRBV29-1	13	TGCAGCGTTGAAGAAGAGGGTGGGTACGAGCAGTACTTC	CSVEEEGGYEQYF
.	TRBJ1-1	.	TRBV19	14	TGTGCCAGTACCCCCTCGGGGGGAGTCACTGAAGCTTTCTTT	CASTPSGGVTEAFF
TRBD2	TRBJ2-1	.	TRBV28	17	TGTGCCAGCAGTTTAAGGGCCGGACTAGCGGGAGTCTGGGAGCAGTTCTTC	CASSLRAGLAGVWEQFF
.	TRBJ1-1	.	TRBV7-8	13	TGTGCCAGCAGCTTATATTCGGACACTGAAGCTTTCTTT	CASSLYSDTEAFF
.	TRBJ2-1	.	TRBV28	15	TGTGCCAGCAGTTTAGATCCGAGCTCCTACAATGAGCAGTTCTTC	CASSLDPSSYNEQFF